Listed below are T cell receptor beta chains from one sample, sequenced in a study of Ad26.COV2.S vaccination and SARS-CoV-2 variants. Here immunoSEQ multiplex PCR was the method, and the copy in TCRdb shows in-frame clones only, minus some. The table has 360,000 or so clones, around 86% seen once; the top ten hold approximately 3.6%. The sequences come from peripheral blood, collected in a trial of Ad26.COV2.S vaccine versus placebo. All receptors derive from a person between 18 and 59 years old who received the Ad26.COV2.S COVID-19 vaccine or a placebo. Each CDR3 is given with its conserved first and last residue. The D gene is left open where the match is weak. A clone size is listed for some rows: how often the clone was seen (once, few, many), or a class if it is expanded.

j_call: TRBJ2-1
clone_size: NA
v_call: TRBV5-1
d_call: TRBD1
cdr3_aa: CASSFTGTGWNEQFF
cdr3_nt: TGCGCCAGCAGCTTCACCGGGACAGGGTGGAATGAGCAGTTCTTC

j_call: TRBJ2-3
clone_size: NA
v_call: TRBV4-3
d_call: TRBD2
cdr3_aa: CASSQGTSGGYTQYF
cdr3_nt: TGCGCCAGCAGCCAAGGGACTAGCGGGGGGTATACGCAGTATTTT

j_call: TRBJ1-6
clone_size: once
v_call: TRBV30
d_call: NA
cdr3_aa: CAWTLRPGVKSPLHF
cdr3_nt: TGTGCCTGGACGCTAAGACCAGGGGTGAAATCACCCCTCCACTTT

j_call: TRBJ1-2
clone_size: once
v_call: TRBV6-1
d_call: TRBD1
cdr3_aa: CASSEASTGVGYGYTF
cdr3_nt: TGTGCCAGCAGTGAAGCTTCGACAGGGGTGGGCTATGGCTACACCTTC

j_call: TRBJ1-1
clone_size: NA
v_call: TRBV6-5
d_call: NA
cdr3_aa: CASRQRNTEAFF
cdr3_nt: TGTGCCAGCAGACAACGGAACACTGAAGCTTTCTTT

j_call: TRBJ1-1
clone_size: NA
v_call: TRBV9
d_call: NA
cdr3_aa: CASSEESDYKAEAFF
cdr3_nt: TGTGCCAGCAGCGAAGAGTCCGACTATAAGGCTGAAGCTTTCTTT

j_call: TRBJ1-2
clone_size: NA
v_call: TRBV5-4
d_call: NA
cdr3_aa: CASSLERIYGYTF
cdr3_nt: TGTGCCAGCAGCTTGGAGCGGATCTATGGCTACACCTTC

j_call: TRBJ2-2
clone_size: NA
v_call: TRBV12-3/TRBV12-4
d_call: NA
cdr3_aa: CASSRSGTGELFF
cdr3_nt: TGTGCCAGCAGCCGGAGCGGTACCGGGGAGCTGTTTTTT

j_call: TRBJ2-3
clone_size: NA
v_call: TRBV5-4
d_call: NA
cdr3_aa: CASSLSRGLGGPDTQYF
cdr3_nt: TGTGCCAGCAGCCTCAGCCGGGGACTCGGGGGCCCAGATACGCAGTATTTT

j_call: TRBJ2-3
clone_size: NA
v_call: TRBV5-1
d_call: NA
cdr3_aa: CASSWPVQGGTDTQYF
cdr3_nt: TGCGCCAGCAGCTGGCCGGTCCAGGGAGGCACAGATACGCAGTATTTT

j_call: TRBJ2-2
clone_size: NA
v_call: TRBV7-3
d_call: NA
cdr3_aa: CASGTFANTGELFF
cdr3_nt: TGTGCCAGCGGGACGTTCGCGAACACCGGGGAGCTGTTTTTT

j_call: TRBJ1-2
clone_size: NA
v_call: TRBV5-1
d_call: NA
cdr3_aa: CASSLSILIQNYGYTF
cdr3_nt: TGCGCCAGCAGCTTGTCCATCCTGATTCAGAACTATGGCTACACCTTC

j_call: TRBJ2-7
clone_size: once
v_call: TRBV18
d_call: TRBD2
cdr3_aa: CASSPSLSGGDEQYF
cdr3_nt: TGTGCCAGCTCCCCGTCGTTGTCGGGAGGTGACGAGCAGTACTTC

j_call: TRBJ1-4
clone_size: NA
v_call: TRBV7-2
d_call: NA
cdr3_aa: CASRQGPTNEKLFF
cdr3_nt: TGTGCCAGCAGACAGGGACCAACTAATGAAAAACTGTTTTTT

j_call: TRBJ2-3
clone_size: few
v_call: TRBV5-4
d_call: TRBD2
cdr3_aa: CASSSGLAGDTDTQYF
cdr3_nt: TGTGCCAGCAGCTCAGGACTAGCGGGTGACACAGATACGCAGTATTTT

j_call: TRBJ2-3
clone_size: NA
v_call: TRBV9
d_call: NA
cdr3_aa: CASSVGGLTDTQYF
cdr3_nt: TGTGCCAGCAGCGTTGGGGGGCTCACAGATACGCAGTATTTT

j_call: TRBJ2-1
clone_size: NA
v_call: TRBV27
d_call: NA
cdr3_aa: CASSSTGRYNEQFF
cdr3_nt: TGTGCCAGCAGTTCTACAGGGAGGTACAATGAGCAGTTCTTC

j_call: TRBJ2-7
clone_size: once
v_call: TRBV11-3
d_call: NA
cdr3_aa: CASSLRQGDSYEQYF
cdr3_nt: TGTGCCAGCAGCTTGCGGCAGGGCGACTCCTACGAGCAGTACTTC

j_call: TRBJ1-3
clone_size: few
v_call: TRBV4-3
d_call: TRBD1
cdr3_aa: CASSQTTGNGNTIYF
cdr3_nt: TGCGCCAGCAGCCAGACGACAGGGAACGGAAACACCATATATTTT

j_call: TRBJ1-5
clone_size: few
v_call: TRBV19
d_call: NA
cdr3_aa: CASSTAGELYSNQPQHF
cdr3_nt: TGTGCCAGTTCGACGGCAGGGGAACTTTATAGCAATCAGCCCCAGCATTTT